This T cell receptor (beta chain) was sequenced for a study of immune cell composition in non-small cell lung cancer. Looking at the study overall: Histologic subtype was mainly adenocarcinoma or squamous cell carcinoma.

As concerns this clone: The target antigen is unknown.

TCRdb's table, derived via immunoSEQ multiplex PCR, lists solely in-frame clones and lacks some. Of roughly 1,000 clones in the sample, roughly 74% were seen once. CDR3 length equals 16 residues. Germline CDR1 LNHDA, CDR2 SQIVND (reference sequence). Trimming removed 7 bases from V and 0 bases from J, with 17 bases in between. Normal lung was sampled as far from the tumour as possible, at least 3 cm. Study results and limitations: In adenocarcinoma, maximal tumour-associated clone frequency tracked TIL tumour reactivity. Tumour TCR-beta clonality showed no significant link to smoking pack-years. Clones >0.5% enriched in tumour were rarer in adenocarcinoma (roughly 35%) than squamous (about 80%).

This sequence was found in a human donor with non-small cell lung cancer. The source material was non-adjacent lung tissue. V is TRBV19 and J is TRBJ2-3; perhaps TRBD1 as D (5 bases). In DNA, the CDR3 is TGTGCCAGTACCCCAGGGCCGACAACTAGCACAGATACGCAGTATTTT. Translating gives CASTPGPTTSTDTQYF. The whole variable domain, filled in from reference TRBV19 and TRBJ2-3, reads DGGITQSPKYLFRKEGQNVTLSCEQNLNHDAMYWYRQDPGQGLRLIYYSQIVNDFQKGDIAEGYSVSREKKESFPLTVTSAQKNPTAFYLCASTPGPTTSTDTQYFGPGTRLTVL.